One sample yielded the 28 T cell receptor beta chains listed below, sequenced in a study of cytomegalovirus exposure and HLA in healthy donors. PCR involved 60 Vbeta and 13 Jbeta primers. Generated by immunoSEQ multiplex PCR, the TCRdb table keeps only in-frame clones and is missing some. The data show 130,000 or so clones, around 79% seen once. Sequencing used PBMCs. The receptors shown here come from a woman aged 40 to 55 in good health and CMV-seropositive.

The chain joins TRBV28 to TRBJ2-7, with no clear D. This CDR3 region has 12 residues. The ends were cut back, 5 bases at V and 6 bases at J, with 11 bases in the middle. Germline V gene sequence: CDR1 MDHEN, CDR2 SYDVKM. DNA of the CDR3: TGTGCCAGCAGTCCAGCCGGGTGCGAGCAGTACTTC. Its translation: CASSPAGCEQYF. The full variable domain, in which reference TRBV28 and TRBJ2-7 provide the parts outside the CDR3, is DVKVTQSSRYLVKRTGEKVFLECVQDMDHENMFWYRQDPGLGLRLIYFSYDVKMKEKGDIPEGYSVSREKKERFSLILESASTNQTSMYLCASSPAGCEQYFGPGTRLTVT.

This clone has just a few counts. The chain employs TRBV2 and TRBJ2-3, with D possibly TRBD1 on 7 matching bases. CDR3 length: 15 residues. Trimming cost V 3 bases and J 6 bases, with 16 bases left between them. Germline V gives CDR1 SNHLY, CDR2 FYNNEI. CDR3 sequence reads: CASSDRRGRADTQYF. The CDR3 DNA sequence: TGTGCCAGCAGTGACAGGAGGGGGCGAGCGGATACGCAGTATTTT.

This chain connects TRBV4-3 to TRBJ2-7; 9 bases fit TRBD2. CDR3 size: 15 residues. V was clipped by 4 bases and J by 3 bases; unmatched bases: 7. Germline CDR1 is LGHNA and CDR2 is YSLEER. CDR3 nucleotides: TGCGCCAGCAGCCTCCGTCTAGCGGGGATCTACGAGCAGTACTTC. This encodes CASSLRLAGIYEQYF.

On this clone: Relative to the germline gene, one junction end is altered; a read error may explain this. The chain couples TRBV27 to TRBJ2-7; the match to TRBD2 covers 10 bases. The CDR3 contains 19 residues. Germline V CDR1 and CDR2: MNHEY, SMNVEV (reference sequence). The CDR3: CAGSSRVAGGLGLPYEQYF. CDR3 coding DNA: TGTGCCGGCAGTTCCCGGGTAGCGGGGGGCCTCGGACTGCCCTACGAGCAGTACTTC.

This chain uses TRBV5-8 with TRBJ1-2; 12 bases match TRBD1. In germline, CDR1 is SGHTS, CDR2 YDEGEE. J was trimmed by 8 bases and V by 4 bases; bases with no gene match: 6. The CDR3 extends over 14 amino acids. Written as DNA, the CDR3 is TGTGCCAGCAGCCTGGGACAGGGGGCGGGCGGCTACACCTTC. It specifies CASSLGQGAGGYTF.

The chain couples TRBV4-1 to TRBJ2-6, with 7 bases aligning to TRBD1. The CDR3 totals 17 residues. Germline values: CDR1 MGHRA, CDR2 YSYEKL. V shed 4 bases and J 2 bases; nucleotides not matched to a gene: 8. The CDR3 DNA follows: TGCGCCAGCAGCCTTACAGGGGCCTCGACTGGGGCCAACGTCCTGACTTTC. The encoded protein is CASSLTGASTGANVLTF.

The chain recombines TRBV19 with TRBJ2-3, with unresolved D. Germline V gene sequence: CDR1 LNHDA, CDR2 SQIVND (reference sequence). V lost 6 bases and J 0 bases, leaving 13 bases between the germline ends. The CDR3 sequence is 15 residues long. Here the CDR3 DNA reads TGTGCCAGTAGCTCCCTTGGGCGTAGCACAGATACGCAGTATTTT. Its protein is CASSSLGRSTDTQYF.

Notes on this clone: The junction departs from germline at one end; a sequencing error may be responsible. The chain recombines TRBV18 with TRBJ2-2, with a weak D call TRBD2 (5 bases). Germline V lookup: CDR1 KGHSH, CDR2 LQKENI. The CDR3 sequence is 18 residues long. The CDR3 DNA sequence: TGTGCCAGCTCATATCGGGCGGATCCCACTGCGAACACCGGGGAGCTGGTTTTT. It encodes CASSYRADPTANTGELVF.

This clone was counted a few times. This chain connects TRBV28 to TRBJ1-5, with TRBD1 matching over 9 bases. The CDR3 sequence is 18 residues long. V shed 4 bases and J 6 bases; nucleotides not matched to a gene: 16. Per the germline V gene, CDR1 is MDHEN and CDR2 is SYDVKM. CDR3 protein: CASSSQYSFRDRAQPQHF. The CDR3 DNA sequence: TGTGCCAGCAGTTCCCAGTATTCATTCCGGGACAGGGCTCAGCCCCAGCATTTT.

The CDR3 region is CASSQALGTTAGSTGELFF. CDR3 sequence (DNA): TGTGCCAGCAGCCAAGCCCTAGGGACGACGGCCGGGAGCACCGGGGAGCTGTTTTTT. This chain joins TRBV4-2 and TRBJ2-2; D is possibly TRBD2 (6 bases). The CDR3 runs 19 residues. CDR1 and CDR2 (germline): LGHNA, YNFKEQ. V dropped 1 base and J dropped 4 bases, with 22 bases sitting between them.

V usage is TRBV6-1 and J usage is TRBJ2-7; 7 bases match TRBD2. The CDR3 is 15 residues long. The V gene end was trimmed by 6 bases and the J gene end by 0 bases; junction bases not matched to a gene: 8. The germline V gene has CDR1 MNHNS and CDR2 SASEGT. The chain's CDR3 is CASRSTSAYSYEQYF. The CDR3, as DNA: TGTGCCAGCAGATCTACTAGCGCGTACTCCTACGAGCAGTACTTC.

The chain recombines TRBV5-6 with TRBJ2-5; D gene unclear. This CDR3 is 11 amino acids long. CDR1 SGHDT and CDR2 YYEEEE come from the germline V gene. The V end was cut by 4 bases, the J end by 5 bases, with 6 bases between. The CDR3 DNA reads as TGTGCCAGCAGCCTTCGGGAGACCCAGTACTTC. Encoded protein: CASSLRETQYF.

CDR3 in amino acids: CATYTRHSLHF. The CDR3 bases are TGTGCCACCTATACCCGTCATTCCCTCCACTTT. The gene calls are TRBV6-5 and TRBJ1-6, with unresolved D. The CDR3 length is 11 residues. Germline values: CDR1 MNHEY, CDR2 SVGAGI. V was clipped by 10 bases and J by 14 bases, with 15 bases between them.

The chain employs TRBV4-2 and TRBJ1-4, with a possible D match to TRBD1 (6 bases). The V end was cut by 3 bases, the J end by 3 bases, with 11 bases between. Germline V gives CDR1 LGHNA, CDR2 YNFKEQ. The length of the CDR3 is 15 residues. CDR3 DNA sequence: TGTGCCAGCAGCCATCCCAGGGGAGCTAATGAAAAACTGTTTTTT. It yields the protein CASSHPRGANEKLFF.

V gene TRBV5-6 combines with J gene TRBJ1-3, with D perhaps matching TRBD1 (6 bases). Between the trimmed V and J ends, which lost 4 bases and 2 bases, there was a span of 7 bases. Germline V CDR1 and CDR2: SGHDT, YYEEEE. The CDR3 covers 13 residues. The CDR3 DNA reads as TGTGCCAGCAGCAACAGGGCTGGAAACACCATATATTTT. This sequence encodes CASSNRAGNTIYF. The full variable domain, completed using reference TRBV5-6 and TRBJ1-3, is DAGVTQSPTHLIKTRGQQVTLRCSPKSGHDTVSWYQQALGQGPQFIFQYYEEEERQRGNFPDRFSGHQFPNYSSELNVNALLLGDSALYLCASSNRAGNTIYFGEGSWLTVV.

This chain connects TRBV2 to TRBJ1-1, with TRBD1 matching over 8 bases. The CDR3 spans 14 residues. V lost 5 bases to trimming and J lost 4 bases; unmatched junction nucleotides: 6. CDR1 is SNHLY and CDR2 is FYNNEI in the germline V gene. Written as DNA, the CDR3 is TGTGCCAGCAGTCTACAGGGGGAGGGCACTGAAGCTTTCTTT. The encoded protein is CASSLQGEGTEAFF.

To note about this clone: Within the sample, other DNA sequences also encode this same CDR3. The chain links TRBV7-3 to TRBJ1-1; D not certain. The CDR3 length is 13 residues. CDR1 is SGHTA and CDR2 is FQGTGA in the germline V gene. V was clipped by 5 bases and J by 2 bases, with 9 bases between them. The CDR3 region is CASSPRRNTEAFF. The CDR3 DNA reads as TGTGCCAGCAGCCCACGGAGAAACACTGAAGCTTTCTTT.

The rearrangement joins TRBV19 to TRBJ2-1; 8 bases fit TRBD1. Trimming removed 5 bases from V and 3 bases from J; junction bases left unmatched: 9. The CDR3 consists of 16 residues. The V gene's germline CDR1 is LNHDA and CDR2 SQIVND (reference sequence). CDR3 sequence: CASSSLDRGYYNEQFF. CDR3 in DNA: TGTGCCAGTAGTTCCCTTGACAGGGGATACTACAATGAGCAGTTCTTC.

The table lists this clone with a count of one. The chain has TRBV7-2 and TRBJ2-3; 13 positions match TRBD2. Germline-derived CDR1 and CDR2 are SGHTA and FQGNSA. Losses at the gene ends were 1 base for V and 6 bases for J; bases not matched to a gene: 7. The CDR3 extends over 17 amino acids. CDR3 sequence: CASSLGTSGGAFDTQYF. The DNA of the CDR3 is TGTGCCAGCAGCTTAGGTACTAGCGGGGGGGCCTTCGATACGCAGTATTTT.

V is TRBV10-3 and J is TRBJ1-2; no firm D call. V was cut by 3 bases and J by 7 bases, with 12 bases left in between. The V gene's germline CDR1 is ENHRY and CDR2 SYGVKD. The CDR3 spans 13 residues. Here the CDR3 reads CAISDRGWCGYTF. CDR3 nucleotides: TGTGCCATCAGTGATCGGGGTTGGTGTGGCTACACCTTC.

The chain is built from TRBV28 and TRBJ1-2; the D gene is possibly TRBD1 (5 bases). V was cut by 4 bases and J by 3 bases, with 15 bases left in between. The length of the CDR3 is 15 residues. Germline V gives CDR1 MDHEN, CDR2 SYDVKM. The CDR3 DNA sequence: TGTGCCAGCAGTTCCCCGGGACTCAGCGACTATGGCTACACCTTC. Translation gives CASSSPGLSDYGYTF.

J is TRBJ2-7 and V is TRBV5-3, with D unclear. TRBV5-3 belongs to the ORF category, with a function that is uncertain. V was clipped by 8 bases and J by 3 bases, with 18 bases between them. CDR3 length equals 14 residues. CDR3 sequence: CARRLKYAFYEQYF. In nucleotides, the CDR3 is TGTGCCAGGAGACTGAAGTACGCCTTCTACGAGCAGTACTTC.

The chain carries TRBV5-1 and TRBJ2-7; D call uncertain. Germline CDR1 and CDR2: SGHRS and YFSETQ. V was shortened by 7 bases and J by 3 bases, with 14 bases between the two germline ends. There are 13 residues in the CDR3. CDR3 coding DNA: TGCGCCAGCTCGATGGGCCCAAGCTACGAGCAGTACTTC. Translated, it gives CASSMGPSYEQYF.

The V and J genes are TRBV7-6 and TRBJ2-2, with 11 bases that match TRBD1. The CDR3 loop spans 19 amino acids. The V gene end was trimmed by 5 bases and the J gene end by 0 bases; junction bases not matched to a gene: 11. Germline CDR1 and CDR2: SGHVS and FNYEAQ. The CDR3 sequence: CASSRRGTGGAPNTGELFF. As DNA, the CDR3 is TGTGCCAGCAGCCGGAGAGGGACAGGGGGAGCCCCGAACACCGGGGAGCTGTTTTTT.

As concerns this clone: The identical CDR3 is also encoded by other nucleotide sequences in the sample. The chain couples TRBV7-2 to TRBJ2-3; D ambiguous. The germline gives CDR1 SGHTA, CDR2 FQGNSA. This CDR3 is 14 amino acids long. The ends were cut back, 0 bases at V and 2 bases at J, with 6 bases in the middle. The CDR3 DNA reads TGTGCCAGCAGCTTAGCGGGCCTCACAGATACGCAGTATTTT. This gives the protein CASSLAGLTDTQYF.

The chain combines TRBV28 with TRBJ1-3; possibly TRBD1 for D (6 bases). CDR1 is MDHEN and CDR2 is SYDVKM in the germline V gene. Trimming pared 1 base from V and 0 bases from J, leaving 16 bases between. This CDR3 region has 18 residues. CDR3 DNA sequence: TGTGCCAGCAGTTTATTTCAGGGGCCGCGGAGCTCTGGAAACACCATATATTTT. It translates to CASSLFQGPRSSGNTIYF.

This clone was detected only a few times. The chain couples TRBV6-4 to TRBJ1-1; a possible D gene is TRBD1 (6 bases). Germline V gene data show CDR1 as MRHNA and CDR2 as SNTAGT. This CDR3 spans 13 amino acids. Trimming left V 6 bases short and J 1 base short, with 9 bases between. The CDR3 is CASRAGANTEAFF. The CDR3 DNA sequence: TGTGCCAGCAGGGCAGGGGCGAACACTGAAGCTTTCTTT.

This clone was counted between two and nine times. The V call is TRBV19, the J call TRBJ2-3, with D possibly being TRBD1 (5 bases). This CDR3 is built from 14 residues. From germline, CDR1 is LNHDA and CDR2 SQIVND (reference sequence). V was pared by 2 bases and J by 6 bases, with 12 bases between. The CDR3 here is CASSISGKGDTQYF. CDR3 sequence (DNA): TGTGCCAGTAGTATATCTGGCAAGGGGGATACGCAGTATTTT.